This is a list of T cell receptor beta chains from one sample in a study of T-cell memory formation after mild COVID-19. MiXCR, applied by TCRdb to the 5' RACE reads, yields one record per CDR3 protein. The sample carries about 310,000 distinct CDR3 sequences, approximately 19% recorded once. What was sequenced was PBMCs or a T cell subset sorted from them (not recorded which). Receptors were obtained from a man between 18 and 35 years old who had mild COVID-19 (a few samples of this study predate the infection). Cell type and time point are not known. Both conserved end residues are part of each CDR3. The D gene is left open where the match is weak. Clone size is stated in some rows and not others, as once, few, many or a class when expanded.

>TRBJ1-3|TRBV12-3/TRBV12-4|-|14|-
CASTPRRSGNTIYF
TGTGCCAGCACCCCTCGCCGCTCTGGAAACACCATATATTTT
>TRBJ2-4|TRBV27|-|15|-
CASSLKALAKNIQYF
TGTGCCAGCAGTTTAAAGGCACTAGCCAAAAACATTCAGTACTTC
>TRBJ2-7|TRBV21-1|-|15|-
CASSKAPHPVHEQYF
TGTGCCAGCAGCAAAGCTCCTCATCCCGTCCACGAGCAGTACTTC
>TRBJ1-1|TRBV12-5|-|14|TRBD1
CASALDRGPTEAFF
TGTGCTAGTGCCTTGGACAGGGGGCCCACTGAAGCTTTCTTT
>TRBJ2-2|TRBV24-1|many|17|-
CATSDSGWLRNTGELFF
TGTGCCACCAGTGACTCTGGGTGGCTTAGGAACACCGGGGAGCTGTTTTTT
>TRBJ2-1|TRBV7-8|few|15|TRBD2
CASSVAGGLGNEQFF
TGTGCCAGCAGCGTCGCGGGGGGATTGGGCAATGAGCAGTTCTTC
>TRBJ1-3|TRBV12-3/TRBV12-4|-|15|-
CASSLFLGGGNTIYF
TGTGCCAGCAGTTTGTTTCTGGGTGGTGGAAACACCATATATTTT
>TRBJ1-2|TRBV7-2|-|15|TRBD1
CASSRAEGAGYGYTF
TGTGCCAGCAGCCGAGCGGAGGGGGCCGGATATGGCTACACCTTC
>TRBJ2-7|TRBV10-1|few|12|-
CATRRTAYEQYF
TGCGCCACCAGAAGGACAGCCTACGAGCAGTACTTC
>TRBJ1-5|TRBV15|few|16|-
CATSRGQIYSNQPQHF
TGTGCCACCAGCAGAGGACAGATTTATAGCAATCAGCCCCAGCATTTT
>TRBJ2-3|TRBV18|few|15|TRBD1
CASSSRQGRTDTQYF
TGTGCCAGCTCATCCCGACAGGGGAGGACAGATACGCAGTATTTT
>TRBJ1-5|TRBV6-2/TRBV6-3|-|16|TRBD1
CASSYGAGGFSQPQHF
TGTGCCAGCAGCTACGGGGCAGGGGGCTTCAGTCAGCCCCAGCATTTT
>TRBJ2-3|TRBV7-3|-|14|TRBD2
CASSYAGGSGTQYF
TGTGCCAGCAGCTACGCGGGGGGGTCAGGTACGCAGTATTTT
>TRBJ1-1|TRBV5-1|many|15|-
CASSFVGGTQSEAFF
TGCGCCAGCAGCTTCGTTGGGGGGACCCAGTCTGAAGCTTTCTTT
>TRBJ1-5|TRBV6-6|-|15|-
CASRTGGASNQPQHF
TGTGCCAGCAGAACTGGGGGGGCGAGCAATCAGCCCCAGCATTTT
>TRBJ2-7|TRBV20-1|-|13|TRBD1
CSAGSGQSYEQYF
TGCAGTGCTGGCTCGGGACAGAGCTACGAGCAGTACTTC
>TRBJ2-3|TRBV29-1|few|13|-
CSVGRGRADTQYF
TGCAGCGTTGGACGGGGGCGAGCAGATACGCAGTATTTT
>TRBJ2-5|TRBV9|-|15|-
CASSVGDRRDGTQYF
TGTGCCAGCAGCGTTGGGGATCGGAGGGATGGGACCCAGTACTTC